A selection of T cell receptor beta chains follows, all from one sample in a study of cytomegalovirus exposure and HLA in healthy donors. Produced via immunoSEQ multiplex PCR; TCRdb's table is partial and in-frame only. In the table there are 150,000 to 200,000 clones, 60% to 75% of which are singletons. Material for sequencing was PBMCs. Source of these receptors: a woman between 50 and 59 years old in good health and CMV-seropositive. Each CDR3 is given with its conserved first and last residue. Each record gives: V gene, clone size, D gene, J gene, CDR3 DNA, CDR3 protein. D genes are given only for firm matches. For some rows the clone size is stated as once, few or many, or as a class when expanded; others skip it.

v_gene: TRBV5-1
abundance: .
d_gene: .
j_gene: TRBJ2-2
CDR3nt: TGCGCCAGCAGCCAACAGGGTGGGACCGGGGAGCTGTTTTTT
CDR3aa: CASSQQGGTGELFF

v_gene: TRBV14
abundance: .
d_gene: .
j_gene: TRBJ2-5
CDR3nt: TGTGCCAGCAGCCAAGCCACAACCCAGTACTTC
CDR3aa: CASSQATTQYF

v_gene: TRBV12-5
abundance: .
d_gene: TRBD1
j_gene: TRBJ1-6
CDR3nt: TGTGCTAGTGGTCCAGGGACAGGGGGTTATTCACCCCTCCACTTT
CDR3aa: CASGPGTGGYSPLHF

v_gene: TRBV4-2
abundance: .
d_gene: .
j_gene: TRBJ2-7
CDR3nt: TGTGCCAGCAGCCAAGATAACTACAACTACGAGCAGTACTTC
CDR3aa: CASSQDNYNYEQYF

v_gene: TRBV12-5
abundance: once
d_gene: .
j_gene: TRBJ1-3
CDR3nt: TGTGCTAGTGGTTTGGTAGCGTTCGGGGGGTCTTCTGGAAACACCATATATTTT
CDR3aa: CASGLVAFGGSSGNTIYF

v_gene: TRBV5-4
abundance: .
d_gene: .
j_gene: TRBJ2-1
CDR3nt: TGTGCCAGCAGTAAGAGGGCCGAGCAGTTCTTC
CDR3aa: CASSKRAEQFF

v_gene: TRBV19
abundance: .
d_gene: .
j_gene: TRBJ1-1
CDR3nt: TGTGCCAGTAGTCTTACAGGGAACACTGAAGCTTTCTTT
CDR3aa: CASSLTGNTEAFF

v_gene: TRBV5-8
abundance: .
d_gene: .
j_gene: TRBJ2-2
CDR3nt: TGTGCCAGCAGCTTATCCTTGACGGGCGGGCGTGGCGGGGAGCTGTTTTTT
CDR3aa: CASSLSLTGGRGGELFF

v_gene: TRBV2
abundance: .
d_gene: .
j_gene: TRBJ1-1
CDR3nt: TGTGCCAGCAGCCTAGTTAACACTGAAGCTTTCTTT
CDR3aa: CASSLVNTEAFF

v_gene: TRBV7-3
abundance: .
d_gene: .
j_gene: TRBJ1-1
CDR3nt: TGTGCCAGCAGCTCCCAAGTGGGGACTGGGGAAGCTTTCTTT
CDR3aa: CASSSQVGTGEAFF

v_gene: TRBV7-2
abundance: .
d_gene: TRBD1
j_gene: TRBJ2-1
CDR3nt: TGTGCCAGCAGCCGACAGGGGAATGAGCAGTTCTTC
CDR3aa: CASSRQGNEQFF

v_gene: TRBV5-4
abundance: few
d_gene: .
j_gene: TRBJ2-3
CDR3nt: TGTGCCAGCAGCGCCCGATTCCAGGAGGCAGATACGCAGTATTTT
CDR3aa: CASSARFQEADTQYF

v_gene: TRBV5-1
abundance: .
d_gene: .
j_gene: TRBJ2-7
CDR3nt: TGCGCCAGCAGCTTGGGTTCCGAGATCCTCCTACGAGCGCAGTACTTC
CDR3aa: CASSLGSEILLRAQYF

v_gene: TRBV19
abundance: .
d_gene: .
j_gene: TRBJ1-4
CDR3nt: TGTGCCAGTAGTGTGGTCGCGGGTAATGAAAAACTGTTTTTT
CDR3aa: CASSVVAGNEKLFF

v_gene: TRBV11-2
abundance: .
d_gene: TRBD1
j_gene: TRBJ2-5
CDR3nt: TGTGCCAGCAGGCCGGGACAGAGTCTCAACGCGGCCCAGTACTTC
CDR3aa: CASRPGQSLNAAQYF

v_gene: TRBV19
abundance: few
d_gene: TRBD1
j_gene: TRBJ2-4
CDR3nt: TGTGCCAGTAGCCCCCTTCGGACAGGGTTTGCCAAAAACATTCAGTACTTC
CDR3aa: CASSPLRTGFAKNIQYF

v_gene: TRBV5-1
abundance: .
d_gene: TRBD2
j_gene: TRBJ2-5
CDR3nt: TGCGCCAGCAGCTTAGCCGGGACTAGCGGGGGGGCTGATGAGCAGTACTTC
CDR3aa: CASSLAGTSGGADEQYF

v_gene: TRBV30
abundance: .
d_gene: .
j_gene: TRBJ1-2
CDR3nt: TGTGCCTGGAGCGGGAATCGTGGGTATGGCTACACCTTC
CDR3aa: CAWSGNRGYGYTF

v_gene: TRBV5-1
abundance: few
d_gene: TRBD1
j_gene: TRBJ2-1
CDR3nt: TGCGCCAGCAGCTTGGTGAGCGGGACAGGGTTCGGTGAGCAGTTCTTC
CDR3aa: CASSLVSGTGFGEQFF

v_gene: TRBV2
abundance: .
d_gene: .
j_gene: TRBJ1-4
CDR3nt: TGTGCCAGCAGTGCCACAGGGTTTAATGAAAAACTGTTTTTT
CDR3aa: CASSATGFNEKLFF

v_gene: TRBV19
abundance: .
d_gene: TRBD2
j_gene: TRBJ2-3
CDR3nt: TGTGCCAGTAGTCCTCGCGGTAGCGGGGGAATTATTACGCAGTATTTT
CDR3aa: CASSPRGSGGIITQYF

v_gene: TRBV6-5
abundance: once
d_gene: .
j_gene: TRBJ2-2
CDR3nt: TGTGCCAGCAGTTATTCCCGGGGGGGGGAGCTGTTTTTT
CDR3aa: CASSYSRGGELFF

v_gene: TRBV30
abundance: .
d_gene: TRBD2
j_gene: TRBJ2-1
CDR3nt: TGTGCCTGGAGTGTACTAAGCCCGGCGGGGGGGACCCACAATGAGCAGTTCTTC
CDR3aa: CAWSVLSPAGGTHNEQFF

v_gene: TRBV7-2
abundance: .
d_gene: .
j_gene: TRBJ1-1
CDR3nt: TGTGCCAGCAGCCGGCCCACAGGGTTGAACACTGAAGCTTTCTTT
CDR3aa: CASSRPTGLNTEAFF

v_gene: TRBV11-1
abundance: .
d_gene: TRBD1
j_gene: TRBJ2-3
CDR3nt: TGTGCCAGCAGCCGGGACAGGGTTGCAGATACGCAGTATTTT
CDR3aa: CASSRDRVADTQYF

v_gene: TRBV11-2
abundance: .
d_gene: .
j_gene: TRBJ1-3
CDR3nt: TGTGCCAGCAGCTCCACAGGGTCTGCTGGAAACACCATATATTTT
CDR3aa: CASSSTGSAGNTIYF

v_gene: TRBV7-9
abundance: .
d_gene: .
j_gene: TRBJ2-6
CDR3nt: TGTGCCAGCTCGTCTGGGGCCAACGTCCTGACTTTC
CDR3aa: CASSSGANVLTF

v_gene: TRBV5-1
abundance: once
d_gene: .
j_gene: TRBJ1-1
CDR3nt: TGCGCCAGCTCGACAGCCAACATGAACACTGAAGCTTTCTTT
CDR3aa: CASSTANMNTEAFF

v_gene: TRBV19
abundance: .
d_gene: .
j_gene: TRBJ2-7
CDR3nt: TGTGCCAGTAGCGGGGGATCCGAGCAGTACTTC
CDR3aa: CASSGGSEQYF

v_gene: TRBV2
abundance: .
d_gene: .
j_gene: TRBJ1-5
CDR3nt: TGTGCCAGCAGTCCAGGGAAACAGAATCAGCCCCAGCATTTT
CDR3aa: CASSPGKQNQPQHF

v_gene: TRBV15
abundance: few
d_gene: TRBD2
j_gene: TRBJ2-5
CDR3nt: TGTGCCACCAGCAGACTAACTAGCGGCGGTTCCGAGACCCAGTACTTC
CDR3aa: CATSRLTSGGSETQYF

v_gene: TRBV27
abundance: .
d_gene: .
j_gene: TRBJ1-5
CDR3nt: TGTGCCAGCTCCGGCCCGGGGGGCAATCAGCCCCAGCATTTT
CDR3aa: CASSGPGGNQPQHF

v_gene: TRBV10-3
abundance: .
d_gene: .
j_gene: TRBJ2-1
CDR3nt: TGTGCCATCAGTGAGGGTCAGCGAGACGAGCAGTTCTTC
CDR3aa: CAISEGQRDEQFF

v_gene: TRBV7-8
abundance: .
d_gene: TRBD1
j_gene: TRBJ1-5
CDR3nt: TGTGCCAGCAGACCGACAGGGTTGGATCAGCCCCAGCATTTT
CDR3aa: CASRPTGLDQPQHF

v_gene: TRBV6-5
abundance: .
d_gene: TRBD1
j_gene: TRBJ1-2
CDR3nt: TGTGCCAGCAGTTACTCGCAGGGGGGCCCTCCGGGTGGCTACACCTTC
CDR3aa: CASSYSQGGPPGGYTF

v_gene: TRBV18
abundance: .
d_gene: TRBD1
j_gene: TRBJ2-7
CDR3nt: TGTGCCAGCTCTCGGACAGGGTACGAGCAGTACTTC
CDR3aa: CASSRTGYEQYF

v_gene: TRBV6-5
abundance: .
d_gene: TRBD2
j_gene: TRBJ2-7
CDR3nt: TGTGCCAGCACTCGACTAGCGGGGGTGTACGAGCAGTACTTC
CDR3aa: CASTRLAGVYEQYF

v_gene: TRBV9
abundance: .
d_gene: .
j_gene: TRBJ1-2
CDR3nt: TGTGCCAGCAGCGTACTCGGAGGGGACTATGGCTACACCTTC
CDR3aa: CASSVLGGDYGYTF

v_gene: TRBV10-1
abundance: .
d_gene: .
j_gene: TRBJ2-7
CDR3nt: TGCGCCAGCAGTGAGTCTGCGGGGGCCCCATACGAGCAGTACTTC
CDR3aa: CASSESAGAPYEQYF

v_gene: TRBV11-2
abundance: .
d_gene: .
j_gene: TRBJ2-7
CDR3nt: TGTGCCAGCAGTAATGACGGGAGCTCCTACGAGCAGTACTTC
CDR3aa: CASSNDGSSYEQYF

v_gene: TRBV5-4
abundance: few
d_gene: .
j_gene: TRBJ1-3
CDR3nt: TGTGCCAGCAGCCAACAGGGTTATGGAAACACCATATATTTT
CDR3aa: CASSQQGYGNTIYF